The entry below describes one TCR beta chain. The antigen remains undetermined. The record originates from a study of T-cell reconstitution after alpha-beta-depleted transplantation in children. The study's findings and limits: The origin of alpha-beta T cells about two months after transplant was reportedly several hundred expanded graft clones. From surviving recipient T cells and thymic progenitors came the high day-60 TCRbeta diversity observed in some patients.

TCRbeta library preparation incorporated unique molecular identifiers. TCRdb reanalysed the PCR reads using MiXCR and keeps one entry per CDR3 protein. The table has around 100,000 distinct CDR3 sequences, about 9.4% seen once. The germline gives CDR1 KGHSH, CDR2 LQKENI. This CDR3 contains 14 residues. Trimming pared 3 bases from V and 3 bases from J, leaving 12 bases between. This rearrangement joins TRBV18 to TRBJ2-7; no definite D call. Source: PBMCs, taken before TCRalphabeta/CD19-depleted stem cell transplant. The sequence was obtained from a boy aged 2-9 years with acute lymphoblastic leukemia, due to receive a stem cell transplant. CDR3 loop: CASSPNRGSYEQYF. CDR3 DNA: TGTGCCAGCTCACCGAACAGAGGCAGCTACGAGCAGTACTTC.